A single sample gave rise to the 9 T cell receptor beta chains below, sequenced in a study of cytomegalovirus exposure and HLA in healthy donors. The PCR ran on 60 Vbeta and 13 Jbeta primers. Method: immunoSEQ multiplex PCR; TCRdb's copy keeps in-frame clones and lacks some. Here the sample table reports fewer than 35,000 clones. Sequenced sample: PBMCs. These receptor sequences come from a female donor in good health and CMV-seronegative.

The V and J genes are TRBV7-9 and TRBJ1-5, with TRBD1 matching over 7 bases. Germline loops: CDR1 SEHNR, CDR2 FQNEAQ (reference sequence). With 1 base clipped from V and 2 bases from J, the junction kept 8 bases outside the gene matches. The CDR3 length is 17 residues. This CDR3 is CASSLGSWTGGNQPQHF. The CDR3 DNA sequence: TGTGCCAGCAGCTTAGGGTCTTGGACAGGAGGCAATCAGCCCCAGCATTTT.

The chain combines TRBV7-2 with TRBJ1-2; the D gene is possibly TRBD1 (5 bases). Trimming took off 6 bases at V and 2 bases at J, with 13 bases between the two ends. This CDR3 contains 14 residues. The germline V gene encodes CDR1 SGHTA and CDR2 FQGNSA. The CDR3: CASSPDRGNYGYTF. For the CDR3, the DNA is TGTGCCAGCAGTCCTGACCGGGGGAACTATGGCTACACCTTC.

The chain couples TRBV9 to TRBJ1-4; D might be TRBD1 (6 bases). Germline V gene data show CDR1 as SGDLS and CDR2 as YYNGEE. The CDR3 has 14 amino acids. The V gene lost 0 bases and the J gene lost 6 bases, with 9 bases spanning the gap. DNA of the CDR3: TGTGCCAGCAGCGTAGGCGGGGGCGATGAAAAACTGTTTTTT. Its translation: CASSVGGGDEKLFF. The variable domain in full, completed from reference TRBV9 and TRBJ1-4, reads DSGVTQTPKHLITATGQRVTLRCSPRSGDLSVYWYQQSLDQGLQFLIQYYNGEERAKGNILERFSAQQFPDLHSELNLSSLELGDSALYFCASSVGGGDEKLFFGSGTQLSVL.

The CDR3 protein is CASSEARETQYF. DNA of the CDR3: TGTGCCAGCAGTGAGGCGCGGGAGACCCAGTACTTC. The rearrangement links TRBV4-2 to TRBJ2-5; D is ambiguous. Germline V gene sequence: CDR1 LGHNA, CDR2 YNFKEQ. V was clipped by 6 bases and J by 5 bases, with 10 bases between them. This CDR3 is 12 amino acids long.

The gene calls are TRBV7-2 and TRBJ2-3, with 14 bases fitting TRBD2. Germline CDR1 SGHTA, CDR2 FQGNSA. The junction had 9 bases not matched to a gene; V was cut back by 1 base and J by 6 bases. The CDR3 is made up of 18 amino acids. The chain's CDR3 is CASSLGLGLAGGGDTQYF. CDR3 DNA: TGTGCCAGCAGCTTAGGCCTAGGACTAGCGGGGGGAGGTGATACGCAGTATTTT.

V gene TRBV19 combines with J gene TRBJ1-1, with D uncertain. Looked up from germline, CDR1 is LNHDA and CDR2 is SQIVND (reference sequence). Deletions cut 1 base from V and 10 bases from J, with 16 bases between. The CDR3 has 14 amino acids. DNA of the CDR3: TGTGCCAGTAGTATAGGGGAGTGGGATAGGCGAGCTTTCTTT. Encoded protein: CASSIGEWDRRAFF.

The rearrangement links TRBV9 to TRBJ2-7; D unclear. V lost 3 bases, J lost 0 bases, and 4 bases lay in between. This CDR3 contains 12 residues. The germline gives CDR1 SGDLS, CDR2 YYNGEE. This CDR3 reads CASSANSYEQYF. The CDR3, as DNA: TGTGCCAGCAGCGCAAACTCCTACGAGCAGTACTTC.

The J gene is TRBJ2-1, the V gene TRBV7-8, with 16 bases matching TRBD2. The germline V gene encodes CDR1 SGHVS and CDR2 FQNEAQ. The CDR3 has 16 amino acids. The V and J ends lost 4 bases and 5 bases, in that order; junction bases with no gene match: 2. DNA for the CDR3: TGTGCCAGCAGCTATGGGACTAGCGGGGGGGACAATGAGCAGTTCTTC. Its translation: CASSYGTSGGDNEQFF.

This rearrangement joins TRBV9 to TRBJ1-1; D possibly corresponds to TRBD1 (5 bases). Looked up from germline, CDR1 is SGDLS and CDR2 is YYNGEE. The CDR3 runs to 15 residues. V lost 0 bases and J lost 2, with 11 bases in between. The CDR3 region has the DNA TGTGCCAGCAGCGTAGTTTCGGGGGTTAACACTGAAGCTTTCTTT. Amino acid sequence: CASSVVSGVNTEAFF.